Described below is a single T cell receptor beta chain sequence and its context. As yet, its antigen is unknown. The CDR3 contains 13 residues. The germline V gene encodes CDR1 SGHRS and CDR2 YFSETQ. V shed 4 bases and J shed 5 bases, with 11 bases lying between them. The source of the sample is a study of cytomegalovirus exposure and HLA in healthy donors. Study as a whole: The Caucasian-associated ancestry cluster held around 81% of over 350 genotyped donors.

The study's findings and limits: A later look showed TCR association rates differing by HLA locus, highest for DRB1 and lowest for HLA-C. Solely CMV serostatus was available to characterize immune exposure.

Primers for the PCR totalled 60 Vbeta and 13 Jbeta. TCRdb keeps only in-frame clones here, not all; method: immunoSEQ multiplex PCR. Of roughly 100,000 clones in the sample, about four fifths were seen once. The receptor's source is a man aged 18 to 29 in good health and CMV-seropositive. The V call is TRBV5-1, the J call TRBJ2-3; D gene uncertain. Sample: PBMCs. This CDR3 is CASSQIRGDTQYF. Written as DNA, the CDR3 is TGCGCCAGCAGCCAGATTAGAGGAGATACGCAGTATTTT. The full variable domain, rest sourced from reference TRBV5-1 and TRBJ2-3, is KAGVTQTPRYLIKTRGQQVTLSCSPISGHRSVSWYQQTPGQGLQFLFEYFSETQRNKGNFPGRFSGRQFSNSRSEMNVSTLELGDSALYLCASSQIRGDTQYFGPGTRLTVL.